This T cell receptor (beta chain) derives from a study of blood T cell repertoires in COVID-19 (dated by TCRdb to about 2020). Study-wide context: The collaborator samples originated in the United States, Italy and Spain and spanned the acute and convalescent phases of COVID-19. Samples were obtained from the ongoing ImmuneRACE study (first 160 participants) and from some 1,300 subjects provided by 6 global collaborators. Deeply sampled blood TCRbeta repertoires from subjects exposed to, actively infected with, or recovered from COVID-19 were included in the dataset. Where HLA class I and class II types were available, the types were taken from metadata supplied by the sample provider, not from assay-based typing. The prospective study material was composed of cDNA or gDNA derived from T cells, B-cell-depleted T cells, or PBMCs. A de-identified subject ID, COVID-19 status, age in years and sex were almost always included in the sample metadata. The repertoires were released in a freely available public database meant as a resource for research on the immune response to SARS-CoV-2. What the authors observed across the whole study: Clinical and demographic metadata were provided uncurated, with the amount varying by source and participant.

CDR1 SGHRS and CDR2 YFSETQ were looked up in the germline V gene. From the cysteine up to the phenylalanine, the CDR3 has a length of 15 residues. The only DNA kept is the CDR3, 45 bases in frame from the first base. The V and J ends are trimmed by 2 bases and 0 bases, leaving 12 bases between them. Worth noting for this clone: There is no known antigen for this receptor. No base qualities exist here, and no much larger clone lies one base off it.

In the prospective study, participants were roughly 18 to 89 years old, resided in 24 geographic areas of the United States, and were enrolled through a virtual design. To assign participants to cohorts, the prospective study relied on clinical history that participants themselves reported in a screening survey and a study questionnaire. Recovered participants in ImmuneRACE Cohort 3 were defined as having two consecutive negative NP/OP PCR tests, clearance from a healthcare professional, or resolution of symptoms. In the prospective study, mobile phlebotomists collected whole blood, serum and a nasopharyngeal or oropharyngeal swab from each participant. Additional blood draws and questionnaires over an approximately 2-month period could optionally be provided by prospective study participants. Before DNA extraction, prospective study blood samples were shipped either frozen or at room temperature.

TCRbeta CDR3 regions were amplified from genomic DNA using the immunoSEQ Assay, a bias-controlled multiplex PCR. The original pipeline was this. The number of nucleated cells in each sample was estimated by amplification of reference gene primers within the assay. To quantify the absolute abundance of each unique TCRbeta CDR3 rearrangement, sequence reads were collapsed and filtered. For each sample, productive Simpson clonality was calculated as the square root of Simpson's diversity index over productive rearrangements. In its TCRdb copy, this immuneACCESS table keeps in-frame sequences only and misses some clones. Where compared with another copy, unresolved V genes explain less than half of these, and the others have no known cause. D and trimming were read from the DNA, whereas the V and J calls and clone size are those reported in that table. This sample lists around 190,000 clones; about 81% were detected once. The ten top clones hold nearly 9.5% of the sample.

The chain is made from TRBV5-1 and TRBJ2-7; the D segment cannot be called with confidence. The origin of this receptor is a man aged 35 to 55 who had recovered from COVID-19. The sample was PBMCs or T cells enriched from blood (not recorded which). The CDR3 is CASSLSGFSSYEQYF. The nucleotides are TGCGCCAGCAGCTTAAGTGGCTTCTCCTCCTACGAGCAGTACTTC.